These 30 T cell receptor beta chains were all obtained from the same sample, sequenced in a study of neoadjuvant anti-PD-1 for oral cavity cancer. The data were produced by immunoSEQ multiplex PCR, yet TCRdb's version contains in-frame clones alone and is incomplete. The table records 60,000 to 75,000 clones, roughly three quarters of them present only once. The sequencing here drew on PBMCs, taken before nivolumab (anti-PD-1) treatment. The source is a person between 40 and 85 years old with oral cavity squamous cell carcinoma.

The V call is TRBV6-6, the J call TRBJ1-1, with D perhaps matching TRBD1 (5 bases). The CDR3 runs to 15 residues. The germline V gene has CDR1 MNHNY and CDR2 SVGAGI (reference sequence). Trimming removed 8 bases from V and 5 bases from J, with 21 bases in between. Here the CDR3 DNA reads TGTGCCAGCCTCCTAGGTGGGGCGGGGAGGACTGAAGCTTTCTTT. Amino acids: CASLLGGAGRTEAFF.

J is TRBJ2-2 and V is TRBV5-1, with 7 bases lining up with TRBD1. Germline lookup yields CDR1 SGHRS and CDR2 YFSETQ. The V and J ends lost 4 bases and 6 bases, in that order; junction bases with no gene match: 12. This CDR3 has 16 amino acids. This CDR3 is CASSPGQAVVAGELFF. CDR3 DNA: TGCGCCAGCAGCCCCGGACAGGCGGTTGTCGCCGGGGAGCTGTTTTTT.

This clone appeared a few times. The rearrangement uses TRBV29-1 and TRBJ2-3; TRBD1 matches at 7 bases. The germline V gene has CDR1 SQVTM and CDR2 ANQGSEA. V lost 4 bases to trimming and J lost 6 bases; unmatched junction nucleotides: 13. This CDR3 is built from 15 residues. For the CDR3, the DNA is TGCAGCGTTGTGGGGAATACAGGGGCTTCCGATACGCAGTATTTT. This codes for CSVVGNTGASDTQYF.

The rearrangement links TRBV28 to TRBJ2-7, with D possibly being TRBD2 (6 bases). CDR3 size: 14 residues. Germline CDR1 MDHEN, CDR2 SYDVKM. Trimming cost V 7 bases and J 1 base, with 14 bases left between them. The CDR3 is CASTSGGSSYEQYF. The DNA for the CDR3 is TGTGCCAGCACCTCCGGAGGGAGTTCCTACGAGCAGTACTTC.

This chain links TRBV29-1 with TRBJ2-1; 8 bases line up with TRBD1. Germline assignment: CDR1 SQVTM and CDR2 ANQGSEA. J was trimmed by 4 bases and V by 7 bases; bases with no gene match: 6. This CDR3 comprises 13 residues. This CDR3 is CSGYRGSYNEQFF. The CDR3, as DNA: TGCAGCGGGTACAGGGGGAGTTACAATGAGCAGTTCTTC.

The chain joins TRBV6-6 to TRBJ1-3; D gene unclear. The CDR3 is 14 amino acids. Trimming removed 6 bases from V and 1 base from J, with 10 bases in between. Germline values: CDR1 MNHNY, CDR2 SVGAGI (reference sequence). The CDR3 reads CASSREVSGNTIYF. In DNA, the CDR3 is TGTGCCAGCAGCAGAGAGGTATCTGGAAACACCATATATTTT.

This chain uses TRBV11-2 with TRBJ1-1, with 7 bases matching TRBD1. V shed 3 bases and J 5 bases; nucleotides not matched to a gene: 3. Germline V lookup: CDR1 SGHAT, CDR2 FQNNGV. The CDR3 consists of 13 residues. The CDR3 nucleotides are TGTGCCAGCAGCTTTTCACAGGGGACTGAAGCTTTCTTT. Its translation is CASSFSQGTEAFF. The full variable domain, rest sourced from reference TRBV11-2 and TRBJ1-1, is EAGVAQSPRYKIIEKRQSVAFWCNPISGHATLYWYQQILGQGPKLLIQFQNNGVVDDSQLPKDRFSAERLKGVDSTLKIQPAKLEDSAVYLCASSFSQGTEAFFGQGTRLTVV.

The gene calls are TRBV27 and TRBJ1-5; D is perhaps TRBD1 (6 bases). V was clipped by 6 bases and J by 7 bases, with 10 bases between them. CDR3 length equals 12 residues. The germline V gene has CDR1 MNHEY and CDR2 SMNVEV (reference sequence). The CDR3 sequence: CASSPRGQPQHF. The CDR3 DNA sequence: TGTGCCAGCAGCCCTAGGGGGCAGCCCCAGCATTTT.

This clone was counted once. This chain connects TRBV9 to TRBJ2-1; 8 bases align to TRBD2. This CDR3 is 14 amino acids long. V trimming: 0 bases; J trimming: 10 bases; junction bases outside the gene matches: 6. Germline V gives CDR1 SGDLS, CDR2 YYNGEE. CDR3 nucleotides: TGTGCCAGCAGCGTAGCGGGAGGGCCGAAGGAGCAGTTCTTC. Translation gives CASSVAGGPKEQFF.

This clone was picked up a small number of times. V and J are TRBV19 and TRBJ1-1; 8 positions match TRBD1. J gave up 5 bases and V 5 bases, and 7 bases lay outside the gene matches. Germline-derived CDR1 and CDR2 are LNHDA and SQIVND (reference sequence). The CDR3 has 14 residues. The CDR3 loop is CASSRQGRATEAFF. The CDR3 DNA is TGTGCCAGTAGTCGACAGGGGAGAGCGACTGAAGCTTTCTTT.

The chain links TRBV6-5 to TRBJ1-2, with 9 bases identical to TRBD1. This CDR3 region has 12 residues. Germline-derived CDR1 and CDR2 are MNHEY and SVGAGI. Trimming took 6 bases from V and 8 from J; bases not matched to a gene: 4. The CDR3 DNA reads TGTGCCAGCAGCAGGACAGGGGCCGGCTACACCTTC. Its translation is CASSRTGAGYTF.

The chain's CDR3 is CASSWGGVTDTQYF. In DNA form, the CDR3 reads TGTGCCAGCAGCTGGGGGGGAGTTACAGATACGCAGTATTTT. The rearrangement links TRBV2 to TRBJ2-3, with 7 positions matching TRBD2. Germline V gives CDR1 SNHLY, CDR2 FYNNEI. V trimming: 6 bases; J trimming: 3 bases; junction bases outside the gene matches: 6. CDR3 length equals 14 residues.

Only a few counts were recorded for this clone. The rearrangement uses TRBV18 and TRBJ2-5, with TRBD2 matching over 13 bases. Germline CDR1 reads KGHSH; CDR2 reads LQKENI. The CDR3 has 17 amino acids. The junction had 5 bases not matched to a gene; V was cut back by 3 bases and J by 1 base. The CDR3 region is CASSPRTSGGTQETQYF. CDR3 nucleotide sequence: TGTGCCAGCTCACCGCGGACTAGCGGGGGCACCCAAGAGACCCAGTACTTC.

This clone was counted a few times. CDR3 in DNA: TGTGCCAGCACCCCAGACAGCTATGGCTACACCTTC. It specifies CASTPDSYGYTF. V usage is TRBV6-1 and J usage is TRBJ1-2; the D gene is possibly TRBD1 (5 bases). Trimming pared 7 bases from V and 4 bases from J, leaving 10 bases between. Germline CDR1 reads MNHNS; CDR2 reads SASEGT. The length of the CDR3 is 12 residues.

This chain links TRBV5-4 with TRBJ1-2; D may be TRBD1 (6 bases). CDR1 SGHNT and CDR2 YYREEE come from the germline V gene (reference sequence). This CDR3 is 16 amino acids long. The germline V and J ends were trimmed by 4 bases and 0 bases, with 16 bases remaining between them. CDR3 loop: CASSVPTGSANYGYTF. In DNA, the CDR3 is TGTGCCAGCAGCGTCCCGACAGGTTCAGCTAACTATGGCTACACCTTC.

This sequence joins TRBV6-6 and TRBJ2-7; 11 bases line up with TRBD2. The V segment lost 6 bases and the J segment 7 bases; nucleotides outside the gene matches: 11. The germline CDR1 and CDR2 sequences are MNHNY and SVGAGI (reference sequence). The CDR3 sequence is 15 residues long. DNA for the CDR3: TGTGCCAGCAGCATACTAGCGGGGGTAGGGCGGGAGCAGTACTTC. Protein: CASSILAGVGREQYF.

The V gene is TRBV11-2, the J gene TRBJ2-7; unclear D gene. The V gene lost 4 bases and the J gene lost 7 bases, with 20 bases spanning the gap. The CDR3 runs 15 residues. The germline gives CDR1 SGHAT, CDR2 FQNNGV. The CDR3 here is CASSSLSSRGDEQYF. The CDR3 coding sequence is TGTGCCAGCAGCTCTCTCTCCTCTCGAGGAGATGAGCAGTACTTC.

The CDR3 bases are TGTGCCAGTAGGGTAGTCGGTGGCTACACCTTC. Encoded protein: CASRVVGGYTF. This chain uses TRBV28 with TRBJ1-2; D remains unclear. Per germline, CDR1 MDHEN and CDR2 SYDVKM. The CDR3 extends over 11 amino acids. Deletions cut 9 bases from V and 7 bases from J, with 12 bases between.

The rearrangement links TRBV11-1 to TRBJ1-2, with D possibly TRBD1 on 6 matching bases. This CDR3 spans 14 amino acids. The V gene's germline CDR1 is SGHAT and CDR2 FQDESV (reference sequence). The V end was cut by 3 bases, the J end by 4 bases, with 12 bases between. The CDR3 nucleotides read TGTGCCAGCAGCTTCTCGCGGGACACCTATGGCTACACCTTC. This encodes CASSFSRDTYGYTF.

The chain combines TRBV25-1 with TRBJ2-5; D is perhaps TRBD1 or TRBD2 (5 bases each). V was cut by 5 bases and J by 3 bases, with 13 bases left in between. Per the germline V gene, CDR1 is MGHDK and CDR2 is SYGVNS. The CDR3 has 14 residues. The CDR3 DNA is TGTGCCAGCAGTAGAAGTTGGGGGAAAGAGACCCAGTACTTC. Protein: CASSRSWGKETQYF.

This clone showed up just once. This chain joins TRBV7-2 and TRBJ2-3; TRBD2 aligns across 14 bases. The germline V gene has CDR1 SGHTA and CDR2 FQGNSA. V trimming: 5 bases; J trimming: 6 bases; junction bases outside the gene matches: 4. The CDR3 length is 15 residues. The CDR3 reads CASSLTSGGADTQYF. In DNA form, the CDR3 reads TGTGCCAGCAGCCTGACTAGCGGGGGGGCCGATACGCAGTATTTT. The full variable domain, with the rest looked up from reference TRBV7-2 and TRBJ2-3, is GAGVSQSPSNKVTEKGKDVELRCDPISGHTALYWYRQSLGQGLEFLIYFQGNSAPDKSGLPSDRFSAERTGGSVSTLTIQRTQQEDSAVYLCASSLTSGGADTQYFGPGTRLTVL.

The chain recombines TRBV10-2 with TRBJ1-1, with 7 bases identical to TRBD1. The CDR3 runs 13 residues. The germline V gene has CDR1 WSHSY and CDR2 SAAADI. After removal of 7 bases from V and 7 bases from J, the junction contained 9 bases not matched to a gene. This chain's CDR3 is CASTLDRSHEAFF. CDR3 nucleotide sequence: TGCGCCAGCACTTTGGACAGGTCTCATGAAGCTTTCTTT.

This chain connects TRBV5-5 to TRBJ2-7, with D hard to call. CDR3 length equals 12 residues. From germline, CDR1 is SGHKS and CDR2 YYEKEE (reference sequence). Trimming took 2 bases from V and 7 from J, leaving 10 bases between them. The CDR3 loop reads CASSLWSEEQYF. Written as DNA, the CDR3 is TGTGCCAGCAGCTTATGGAGCGAAGAGCAGTACTTC. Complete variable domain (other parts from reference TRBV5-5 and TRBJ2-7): DAGVTQSPTHLIKTRGQQVTLRCSPISGHKSVSWYQQVLGQGPQFIFQYYEKEERGRGNFPDRFSARQFPNYSSELNVNALLLGDSALYLCASSLWSEEQYFGPGTRLTVT.

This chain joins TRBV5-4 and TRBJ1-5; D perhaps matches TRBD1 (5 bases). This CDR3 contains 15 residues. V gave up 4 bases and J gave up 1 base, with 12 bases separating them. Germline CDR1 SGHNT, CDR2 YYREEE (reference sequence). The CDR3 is CASSLDGGSNQPQHF. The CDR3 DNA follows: TGTGCCAGCAGCCTCGACGGGGGGAGCAATCAGCCCCAGCATTTT.

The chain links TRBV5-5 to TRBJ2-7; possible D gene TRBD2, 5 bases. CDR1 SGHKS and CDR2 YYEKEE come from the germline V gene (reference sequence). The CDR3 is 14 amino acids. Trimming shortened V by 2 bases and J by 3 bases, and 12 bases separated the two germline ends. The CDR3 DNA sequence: TGTGCCAGCAGCTTAGCGGACTCAGGCTACGAGCAGTACTTC. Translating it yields CASSLADSGYEQYF.

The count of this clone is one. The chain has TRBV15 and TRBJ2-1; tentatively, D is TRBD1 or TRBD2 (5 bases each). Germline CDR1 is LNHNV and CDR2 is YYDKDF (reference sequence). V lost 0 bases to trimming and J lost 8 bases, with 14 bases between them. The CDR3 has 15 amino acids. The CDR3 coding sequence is TGTGCCACCAGCAGAGATACCGGGGCTCGGGATGAGCAGTTCTTC. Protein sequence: CATSRDTGARDEQFF.

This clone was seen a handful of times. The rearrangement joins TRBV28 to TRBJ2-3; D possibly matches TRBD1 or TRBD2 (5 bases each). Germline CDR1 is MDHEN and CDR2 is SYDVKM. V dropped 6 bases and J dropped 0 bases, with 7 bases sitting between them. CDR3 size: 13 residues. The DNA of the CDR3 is TGTGCCAGCAGACGGGACAGCACAGATACGCAGTATTTT. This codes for CASRRDSTDTQYF.

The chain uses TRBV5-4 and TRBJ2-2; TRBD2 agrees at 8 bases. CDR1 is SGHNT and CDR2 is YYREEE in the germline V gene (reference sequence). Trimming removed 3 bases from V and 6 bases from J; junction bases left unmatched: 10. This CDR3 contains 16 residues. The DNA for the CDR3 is TGTGCCAGCAGCTGGGAGAGGGCGGGAGGTTCCGGGGAGCTGTTTTTT. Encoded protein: CASSWERAGGSGELFF.

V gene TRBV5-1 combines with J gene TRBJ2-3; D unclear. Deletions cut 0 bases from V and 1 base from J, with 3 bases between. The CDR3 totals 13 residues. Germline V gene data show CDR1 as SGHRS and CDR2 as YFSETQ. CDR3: CASSLAGTDTQYF. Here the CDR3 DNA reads TGCGCCAGCAGCTTGGCTGGCACAGATACGCAGTATTTT. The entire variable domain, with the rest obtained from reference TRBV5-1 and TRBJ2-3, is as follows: KAGVTQTPRYLIKTRGQQVTLSCSPISGHRSVSWYQQTPGQGLQFLFEYFSETQRNKGNFPGRFSGRQFSNSRSEMNVSTLELGDSALYLCASSLAGTDTQYFGPGTRLTVL.

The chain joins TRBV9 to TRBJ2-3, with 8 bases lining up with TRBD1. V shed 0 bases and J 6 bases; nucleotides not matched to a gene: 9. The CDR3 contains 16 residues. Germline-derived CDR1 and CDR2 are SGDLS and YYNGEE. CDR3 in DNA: TGTGCCAGCAGCGTAGGCAGGGGGCGAGATTGGGATACGCAGTATTTT. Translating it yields CASSVGRGRDWDTQYF.